This paragraph reports one T cell receptor beta chain. This specimen belongs to a study of blood T cell repertoires in COVID-19. In the study overall: The study drew acute and convalescent COVID-19 samples from the United States, Italy and Spain.

V lost 4 bases to trimming and J lost 2 bases, with 19 bases between them. The germline V gene has CDR1 SGHNT and CDR2 YYREEE (reference sequence). This CDR3 comprises 17 residues. Per the original data handling: From reference gene primer amplification, estimates of nucleated cell counts were derived. Clones were sequenced by immunoSEQ multiplex PCR, and TCRdb holds only the in-frame ones, with some missing. V, J and clone size are taken as reported in that table, and D and trimming were inferred from the DNA itself. This table has approximately 150,000 clones, approximately 86% appearing once. Individuals drawn from 20 to 25 US areas were about 18 to 100 years old. In the 2 weeks before study entry, exposed participants met a COVID-19 case, which was PCR-confirmed or clinician-diagnosed.

V usage is TRBV5-4 and J usage is TRBJ2-1; possibly TRBD2 for D (6 bases). The clonotype comes from a woman in her thirties or forties who had been exposed to COVID-19. Material: PBMCs or T cells enriched from blood (not recorded which). CDR3 nucleotide sequence: TGTGCCAGCAGCCCCGTTTCGGGAGAAATCACCTACAATGAGCAGTTCTTC. Translation: CASSPVSGEITYNEQFF.